Below, 2 T cell receptor beta chains from the same sample are listed, as sequenced in a study of T cell responses to AZD1222 COVID-19 vaccine. TCRdb's table, derived via immunoSEQ multiplex PCR, lists solely in-frame clones and lacks some. There are around 100,000 clones in the sample; approximately 90% occur only once, and roughly 21% lies in the top ten. Sequenced here: peripheral blood, sampled on day 0 of AZD1222 vaccination. The receptor source for this set is an adult in good health.

The chain has TRBV28 and TRBJ2-7; TRBD1 matches at 11 bases. Trimming at V came to 5 bases and at J to 6 bases, leaving 9 bases not matched to a gene. The germline V gene encodes CDR1 MDHEN and CDR2 SYDVKM. CDR3 length: 15 amino acids. The CDR3 sequence: CASSAPGTGGGEQYF. As DNA, the CDR3 is TGTGCCAGCAGTGCTCCCGGGACAGGGGGGGGCGAGCAGTACTTC.

The chain joins TRBV2 to TRBJ1-4; 8 nucleotides match TRBD1. The CDR3 consists of 15 residues. Trimming took 6 bases from V and 0 from J; bases not matched to a gene: 3. The V gene's germline CDR1 is SNHLY and CDR2 FYNNEI. As DNA, the CDR3 is TGTGCCAGCAGGACAGGGGTTGCAACTAATGAAAAACTGTTTTTT. Residues: CASRTGVATNEKLFF.